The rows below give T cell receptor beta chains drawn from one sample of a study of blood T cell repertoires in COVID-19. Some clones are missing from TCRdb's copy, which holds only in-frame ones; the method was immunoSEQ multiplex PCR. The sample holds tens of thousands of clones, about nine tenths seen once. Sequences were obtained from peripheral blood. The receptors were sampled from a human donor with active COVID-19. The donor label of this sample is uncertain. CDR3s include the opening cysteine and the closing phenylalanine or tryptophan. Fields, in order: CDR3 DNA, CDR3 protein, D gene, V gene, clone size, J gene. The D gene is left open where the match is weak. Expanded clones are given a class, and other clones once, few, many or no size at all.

CDR3nt: TGCGCCAGCAGCTTGGGGGCGCCCCAGAGTTCACCCCTCCACTTT
CDR3aa: CASSLGAPQSSPLHF
d_gene: NA
v_gene: TRBV5-1
abundance: NA
j_gene: TRBJ1-6

CDR3nt: TGCAGCGTTATCGTGGGGGCGGCTTCCTACAATGAGCAGTTCTTC
CDR3aa: CSVIVGAASYNEQFF
d_gene: NA
v_gene: TRBV29-1
abundance: NA
j_gene: TRBJ2-1

CDR3nt: TGCGCCAGCAGCCAAGGGAGTAGCGGGGGGACCTACAATGAGCAGTTCTTC
CDR3aa: CASSQGSSGGTYNEQFF
d_gene: TRBD2
v_gene: TRBV4-1
abundance: NA
j_gene: TRBJ2-1

CDR3nt: TGTGCCACCAGTGACCCCGGGACAGGGAACGAAAAACTGTTTTTT
CDR3aa: CATSDPGTGNEKLFF
d_gene: TRBD1
v_gene: TRBV24-1
abundance: NA
j_gene: TRBJ1-4

CDR3nt: TGTGCCACCAGCAGAGGCGGTGTCACGAACACTGAAGCTTTCTTT
CDR3aa: CATSRGGVTNTEAFF
d_gene: NA
v_gene: TRBV15
abundance: NA
j_gene: TRBJ1-1

CDR3nt: TGTGCCAGCAGTGACGGGCTTGACACAGATACGCAGTATTTT
CDR3aa: CASSDGLDTDTQYF
d_gene: NA
v_gene: TRBV6-4
abundance: NA
j_gene: TRBJ2-3

CDR3nt: TGTGCCAGCAGCTCAATTCCCACAGGGACGGGCACTGAAGCTTTCTTT
CDR3aa: CASSSIPTGTGTEAFF
d_gene: NA
v_gene: TRBV7-2
abundance: NA
j_gene: TRBJ1-1

CDR3nt: TGTGCCAGCAGCTTAGACAGACACGGGGAGCTGTTTTTT
CDR3aa: CASSLDRHGELFF
d_gene: NA
v_gene: TRBV11-3
abundance: NA
j_gene: TRBJ2-2

CDR3nt: TGTGCCAGTAGTTGGGGACAGGACATCGTGTATGGCTACACCTTC
CDR3aa: CASSWGQDIVYGYTF
d_gene: TRBD1
v_gene: TRBV19
abundance: NA
j_gene: TRBJ1-2

CDR3nt: TGTGCCAGCAGCTCTGGGACAGGGAACTACTATGGCTACACCTTC
CDR3aa: CASSSGTGNYYGYTF
d_gene: TRBD1
v_gene: TRBV5-5
abundance: NA
j_gene: TRBJ1-2

CDR3nt: TGTGCCAGTAGTATTTCGTGGAGCTCCTACAATGAGCAGTTCTTC
CDR3aa: CASSISWSSYNEQFF
d_gene: NA
v_gene: TRBV19
abundance: NA
j_gene: TRBJ2-1

CDR3nt: TGTGCCAGCCCATCGGGGGGACCTAGCAATCAGCCCCAGCATTTT
CDR3aa: CASPSGGPSNQPQHF
d_gene: NA
v_gene: TRBV6-5
abundance: few
j_gene: TRBJ1-5

CDR3nt: TGTGCCACCAGTGGTACCGGCGGGCTCTCCAACGAGCAGTACTTC
CDR3aa: CATSGTGGLSNEQYF
d_gene: NA
v_gene: TRBV24-1
abundance: NA
j_gene: TRBJ2-7

CDR3nt: TGTGCCAGCACCACGGGACAGCCTCACACTGAAGCTTTCTTT
CDR3aa: CASTTGQPHTEAFF
d_gene: TRBD1
v_gene: TRBV28
abundance: NA
j_gene: TRBJ1-1

CDR3nt: TGTGCCATCGGACGGACGCCGGGACTAGCGGGAGGACCAGATACGCAGTATTTT
CDR3aa: CAIGRTPGLAGGPDTQYF
d_gene: TRBD2
v_gene: TRBV27
abundance: NA
j_gene: TRBJ2-3

CDR3nt: TGTGCCAGCTCAGACCCGGGACAGGGGGCCCACGAGCAGTACTTC
CDR3aa: CASSDPGQGAHEQYF
d_gene: TRBD1
v_gene: TRBV18
abundance: NA
j_gene: TRBJ2-7

CDR3nt: TGTGCCAGTAGTAACGGTTTAGATGGCTACACCTTC
CDR3aa: CASSNGLDGYTF
d_gene: NA
v_gene: TRBV19
abundance: once
j_gene: TRBJ1-2

CDR3nt: TGTGCCAGCAGTCACGCTAGCACCAACGAGCAGTACTTC
CDR3aa: CASSHASTNEQYF
d_gene: NA
v_gene: TRBV12-3/TRBV12-4
abundance: NA
j_gene: TRBJ2-7

CDR3nt: TGTGCCAGCACCAACAAGCGGGAGACCCAGTACTTC
CDR3aa: CASTNKRETQYF
d_gene: NA
v_gene: TRBV7-2
abundance: NA
j_gene: TRBJ2-5

CDR3nt: TGTGCCAGCAGCTCCGGATCAGGGTTAGGCAGGGAGACCCAGTACTTC
CDR3aa: CASSSGSGLGRETQYF
d_gene: NA
v_gene: TRBV5-4
abundance: NA
j_gene: TRBJ2-5

CDR3nt: TGCAGCGTTGCTACAGGGGGCAAGGTCTACGAGCAGTACTTC
CDR3aa: CSVATGGKVYEQYF
d_gene: TRBD1
v_gene: TRBV29-1
abundance: NA
j_gene: TRBJ2-7

CDR3nt: TGTGCCAGAAGCTACTATAATAGCGGGATCGAAGGAGACGAGCAGTACTTC
CDR3aa: CARSYYNSGIEGDEQYF
d_gene: TRBD2
v_gene: TRBV5-3
abundance: NA
j_gene: TRBJ2-7

CDR3nt: TGTGCCAGTAGTTTTCAGGGGGCTCGGGGCTACACCTTC
CDR3aa: CASSFQGARGYTF
d_gene: TRBD1
v_gene: TRBV19
abundance: NA
j_gene: TRBJ1-2

CDR3nt: TGTGCCAGCAGCGTAGGGCCTGAATATGGGGCAAGGGAAAAACTGTTTTTT
CDR3aa: CASSVGPEYGAREKLFF
d_gene: NA
v_gene: TRBV9
abundance: NA
j_gene: TRBJ1-4

CDR3nt: TGTGCCAGCAGTTACCCCCGGGGTGGCTACACCTTC
CDR3aa: CASSYPRGGYTF
d_gene: NA
v_gene: TRBV6-5
abundance: once
j_gene: TRBJ1-2